A selection of T cell receptor beta chains follows, all from one sample in a study of blood T cell repertoires in COVID-19. Generated by immunoSEQ multiplex PCR, the TCRdb table keeps only in-frame clones and is missing some. The sample carries about 64,000 clones, roughly 88% recorded once. Material for sequencing was peripheral blood. These receptors came from a woman in her sixties with COVID-19, enrolled during active disease. The CDR3 runs from the conserved cysteine through the conserved F or W. A D gene is named only where the DNA matches it firmly. Size is stated for part of the rows, as once, few or many counts, or as a class when the clone is expanded.

v_gene: TRBV19; abundance: NA; j_gene: TRBJ2-3; d_gene: NA; CDR3nt: TGTGCCAGTACTACCGACAGTACAGATACGCAGTATTTT; CDR3aa: CASTTDSTDTQYF
v_gene: TRBV7-2; abundance: NA; j_gene: TRBJ1-4; d_gene: TRBD1; CDR3nt: TGTGCCAGCAGCGGGGGACAGGGTAGGGAAAAACTGTTTTTT; CDR3aa: CASSGGQGREKLFF
v_gene: TRBV6-2/TRBV6-3; abundance: once; j_gene: TRBJ2-3; d_gene: TRBD1; CDR3nt: TGTGCCAGCAGCTCTTCCGGGACAGGGGGAAATTTAGGCACAGATACGCAGTATTTT; CDR3aa: CASSSSGTGGNLGTDTQYF
v_gene: TRBV19; abundance: NA; j_gene: TRBJ2-7; d_gene: TRBD1; CDR3nt: TGTGCCAGTAGTATAGTGGCACTGGGGACAGGGGCCTACGAGCAGTACTTC; CDR3aa: CASSIVALGTGAYEQYF
v_gene: TRBV27; abundance: NA; j_gene: TRBJ2-7; d_gene: TRBD1; CDR3nt: TGTGCCAGCAGTTTATCGGGACAGTTTTACTACGAGCAGTACTTC; CDR3aa: CASSLSGQFYYEQYF
v_gene: TRBV27; abundance: NA; j_gene: TRBJ2-3; d_gene: TRBD2; CDR3nt: TGTGCCAGCCTATTAGCGGGAGCTAGCACAGATACGCAGTATTTT; CDR3aa: CASLLAGASTDTQYF
v_gene: TRBV7-9; abundance: NA; j_gene: TRBJ2-3; d_gene: NA; CDR3nt: TGTGCCAGCAGCCCAACGGGAAGTAGCACAGATACGCAGTATTTT; CDR3aa: CASSPTGSSTDTQYF
v_gene: TRBV3-1/TRBV3-2; abundance: NA; j_gene: TRBJ1-5; d_gene: NA; CDR3nt: TGTGCCAGCAGCCAAGATTCCAGGGGAGATCAGCCCCAGCATTTT; CDR3aa: CASSQDSRGDQPQHF
v_gene: TRBV5-6; abundance: NA; j_gene: TRBJ1-1; d_gene: NA; CDR3nt: TGTGCCAGCAGCTTGGTCGGACACCCGAACACTGAAGCTTTCTTT; CDR3aa: CASSLVGHPNTEAFF
v_gene: TRBV4-3; abundance: few; j_gene: TRBJ2-3; d_gene: NA; CDR3nt: TGCGCCAGCAGCCAAGATCGGACTATCACAGATACGCAGTATTTT; CDR3aa: CASSQDRTITDTQYF
v_gene: TRBV30; abundance: NA; j_gene: TRBJ2-2; d_gene: NA; CDR3nt: TGTGCCTGGAGTGCAGGGGTAACCGGGGAGCTGTTTTTT; CDR3aa: CAWSAGVTGELFF
v_gene: TRBV6-5; abundance: NA; j_gene: TRBJ2-5; d_gene: TRBD2; CDR3nt: TGTGCCAGCAGGGGACTAGCGGCAGTCCAAGAGACCCAGTACTTC; CDR3aa: CASRGLAAVQETQYF
v_gene: TRBV2; abundance: once; j_gene: TRBJ2-5; d_gene: TRBD2; CDR3nt: TGTGCCAGCGATGCGGGGGGGACCCAGTACTTC; CDR3aa: CASDAGGTQYF
v_gene: TRBV6-5; abundance: NA; j_gene: TRBJ2-1; d_gene: NA; CDR3nt: TGTGCCAGCAGTTACTCGGAAGGGGGGGCACCTGAGCAGTTCTTC; CDR3aa: CASSYSEGGAPEQFF
v_gene: TRBV29-1; abundance: NA; j_gene: TRBJ2-2; d_gene: TRBD2; CDR3nt: TGCAGCGCCAGGACTGTTAATCTAGCGGGAGAAGGAACCGGGGAGCTGTTTTTT; CDR3aa: CSARTVNLAGEGTGELFF
v_gene: TRBV5-6; abundance: NA; j_gene: TRBJ2-2; d_gene: TRBD2; CDR3nt: TGTGCCAGCAGCTTGGTTAGCGGGAGCCCCGGGGAGCTGTTTTTT; CDR3aa: CASSLVSGSPGELFF
v_gene: TRBV28; abundance: few; j_gene: TRBJ1-1; d_gene: TRBD1; CDR3nt: TGTGCCAGCAGTTTAGGACAGGGGGACACTGAAGCTTTCTTT; CDR3aa: CASSLGQGDTEAFF
v_gene: TRBV30; abundance: NA; j_gene: TRBJ2-5; d_gene: TRBD2; CDR3nt: TGTGCCTGGAGTCTAGCGGGAGCTTCGCCCAGGCAAGAGACCCAGTACTTC; CDR3aa: CAWSLAGASPRQETQYF
v_gene: TRBV12-3/TRBV12-4; abundance: NA; j_gene: TRBJ1-1; d_gene: NA; CDR3nt: TGTGCCAGCAGCTTGGAGACAGGTAGCGAAGCTTTCTTT; CDR3aa: CASSLETGSEAFF
v_gene: TRBV19; abundance: NA; j_gene: TRBJ2-7; d_gene: TRBD2; CDR3nt: TGTGCCAGTAGTAGTAGCGGGAGGAGTTACGAGCAGTACTTC; CDR3aa: CASSSSGRSYEQYF
v_gene: TRBV6-1; abundance: NA; j_gene: TRBJ1-2; d_gene: TRBD1; CDR3nt: TGTGCCAGCAGTGAATCAGGGGGAGTCGGCTATGGCTACACCTTC; CDR3aa: CASSESGGVGYGYTF
v_gene: TRBV30; abundance: NA; j_gene: TRBJ1-1; d_gene: NA; CDR3nt: TGTGCCTGGAATCAACAGGGGAACACTGAAGCTTTCTTT; CDR3aa: CAWNQQGNTEAFF
v_gene: TRBV28; abundance: once; j_gene: TRBJ1-6; d_gene: TRBD1; CDR3nt: TGTGCCAGCAGCCCAGGACAGGAGCCTCCCCTCCTCCACTTT; CDR3aa: CASSPGQEPPLLHF
v_gene: TRBV3-1/TRBV3-2; abundance: NA; j_gene: TRBJ2-7; d_gene: NA; CDR3nt: TGTGCCAGCAGCCACAGGAAGTCCTCCTACGAGCAGTACTTC; CDR3aa: CASSHRKSSYEQYF
v_gene: TRBV6-5; abundance: NA; j_gene: TRBJ2-1; d_gene: NA; CDR3nt: TGTGCCAGCAGTTACTCGAGGTACTACAATGAGCAGTTCTTC; CDR3aa: CASSYSRYYNEQFF
v_gene: TRBV7-6; abundance: NA; j_gene: TRBJ2-5; d_gene: NA; CDR3nt: TGTGCCAGCAGCCCTAATACGGTCCCCCAAGAGACCCAGTACTTC; CDR3aa: CASSPNTVPQETQYF
v_gene: TRBV30; abundance: NA; j_gene: TRBJ1-4; d_gene: NA; CDR3nt: TGTGCCTGGAGTGCCTCCAATGAAAAACTGTTTTTT; CDR3aa: CAWSASNEKLFF
v_gene: TRBV7-9; abundance: once; j_gene: TRBJ1-2; d_gene: NA; CDR3nt: TGTGCCAGCAGGCCTCAGTCAGGGGCGCGGGGCTACACCTTC; CDR3aa: CASRPQSGARGYTF
v_gene: TRBV5-1; abundance: NA; j_gene: TRBJ2-3; d_gene: NA; CDR3nt: TGCGCCAGCAGCACAGGACAGACCACAGATACGCAGTATTTT; CDR3aa: CASSTGQTTDTQYF
v_gene: TRBV7-8; abundance: few; j_gene: TRBJ1-5; d_gene: NA; CDR3nt: TGTGCCAGCAGCCTTGACAGGATTCGCCAGCCCCAGCATTTT; CDR3aa: CASSLDRIRQPQHF
v_gene: TRBV24-1; abundance: few; j_gene: TRBJ2-5; d_gene: TRBD1; CDR3nt: TGTGCCACCAGTGATTTGACAGGGGGCGATCAAGAGACCCAGTACTTC; CDR3aa: CATSDLTGGDQETQYF
v_gene: TRBV2; abundance: NA; j_gene: TRBJ1-4; d_gene: TRBD1; CDR3nt: TGTGCCAGCACGAGAGACAGGGGGATGGAAAAACTGTTTTTT; CDR3aa: CASTRDRGMEKLFF
v_gene: TRBV10-3; abundance: NA; j_gene: TRBJ2-1; d_gene: TRBD2; CDR3nt: TGTGCCATCAAACTAGCGGGAGGAGATGAGCAGTTCTTC; CDR3aa: CAIKLAGGDEQFF
v_gene: TRBV5-1; abundance: NA; j_gene: TRBJ1-4; d_gene: NA; CDR3nt: TGCGCCAGCCGCGTCGGGGGAGAGGAGGAAAAACTGTTTTTT; CDR3aa: CASRVGGEEEKLFF
v_gene: TRBV7-9; abundance: NA; j_gene: TRBJ1-1; d_gene: TRBD1; CDR3nt: TGTGCCAGCAGCTGGCCGGACAGGGGTGACACTGAAGCTTTCTTT; CDR3aa: CASSWPDRGDTEAFF
v_gene: TRBV2; abundance: NA; j_gene: TRBJ2-1; d_gene: TRBD2; CDR3nt: TGTGCCAGCAGTATTAGCGGGGGGTCCTACAATGAGCAGTTCTTC; CDR3aa: CASSISGGSYNEQFF
v_gene: TRBV21-1; abundance: NA; j_gene: TRBJ1-1; d_gene: NA; CDR3nt: TGTGCCAGCAGCAAAGGGCCAGGTTATCGCACTGAAGCTTTCTTT; CDR3aa: CASSKGPGYRTEAFF
v_gene: TRBV7-2; abundance: NA; j_gene: TRBJ1-3; d_gene: NA; CDR3nt: TGTGCCAGCAGCCCGAGGACAGACTCTGGAAACACCATATATTTT; CDR3aa: CASSPRTDSGNTIYF
v_gene: TRBV28; abundance: NA; j_gene: TRBJ1-2; d_gene: NA; CDR3nt: TGTGCCAGCAGTCCCTCCGAAGAGGACTATGGCTACACCTTC; CDR3aa: CASSPSEEDYGYTF
v_gene: TRBV29-1; abundance: NA; j_gene: TRBJ1-5; d_gene: TRBD1; CDR3nt: TGCAGCGTCGCGGGACAGGGAGATAATCAGCCCCAGCATTTT; CDR3aa: CSVAGQGDNQPQHF
v_gene: TRBV2; abundance: NA; j_gene: TRBJ1-5; d_gene: NA; CDR3nt: TGTGCCAGCACTTTAGACAGTCATAGCAATCAGCCCCAGCATTTT; CDR3aa: CASTLDSHSNQPQHF
v_gene: TRBV7-2; abundance: NA; j_gene: TRBJ2-5; d_gene: TRBD1; CDR3nt: TGTGCCAGCAGCCTCGACAGGGGCCAAGAGACCCAGTACTTC; CDR3aa: CASSLDRGQETQYF
v_gene: TRBV7-9; abundance: NA; j_gene: TRBJ2-6; d_gene: TRBD1; CDR3nt: TGTGCCAGCAGCTTATTGGGACAGGGCCTCGTCCTGACTTTC; CDR3aa: CASSLLGQGLVLTF
v_gene: TRBV7-9; abundance: NA; j_gene: TRBJ2-7; d_gene: NA; CDR3nt: TGTGCCAGCAGCTCGGGAAGCTCCTACGAGCAGTACTTC; CDR3aa: CASSSGSSYEQYF
v_gene: TRBV5-8; abundance: NA; j_gene: TRBJ2-1; d_gene: TRBD2; CDR3nt: TGTGCCAGCAGCTTGGGTGCGGGAGCATACAATGAGCAGTTCTTC; CDR3aa: CASSLGAGAYNEQFF
v_gene: TRBV6-5; abundance: once; j_gene: TRBJ2-3; d_gene: TRBD2; CDR3nt: TGTGCCAGCAGTCCTAGCGGCTATACGCAGTATTTT; CDR3aa: CASSPSGYTQYF
v_gene: TRBV6-5; abundance: NA; j_gene: TRBJ1-5; d_gene: NA; CDR3nt: TGTGCCACCGGGGGGGTTTCGGATAACAATCAGCCCCAGCATTTT; CDR3aa: CATGGVSDNNQPQHF
v_gene: TRBV10-1; abundance: NA; j_gene: TRBJ2-7; d_gene: TRBD2; CDR3nt: TGCGCCACCCGGGACGGGTCGGGAGGCGAGCAGTACTTC; CDR3aa: CATRDGSGGEQYF
v_gene: TRBV15; abundance: NA; j_gene: TRBJ2-5; d_gene: TRBD2; CDR3nt: TGTGCCACCAGCAGAGGATCCCAGGGGCTAGCGGGGCAAGAGACCCAGTACTTC; CDR3aa: CATSRGSQGLAGQETQYF
v_gene: TRBV3-1/TRBV3-2; abundance: NA; j_gene: TRBJ2-2; d_gene: NA; CDR3nt: TGTGCCAGCAGCCAAGGGGCTCCGGGGGAGTACACCGGGGAGCTGTTTTTT; CDR3aa: CASSQGAPGEYTGELFF
v_gene: TRBV11-3; abundance: NA; j_gene: TRBJ2-1; d_gene: NA; CDR3nt: TGTGCCAGCAGCCCCATCGGCAGGGGGGTCTTCAACAATGAGCAGTTCTTC; CDR3aa: CASSPIGRGVFNNEQFF
v_gene: TRBV7-9; abundance: NA; j_gene: TRBJ2-2; d_gene: NA; CDR3nt: TGTGCCAGCGCGAGGGTGGCGCTAGAGAACACCGGGGAGCTGTTTTTT; CDR3aa: CASARVALENTGELFF
v_gene: TRBV6-2/TRBV6-3; abundance: NA; j_gene: TRBJ2-7; d_gene: TRBD1; CDR3nt: TGTGCCAGCAGTTTTGACAGGGCCGCCTACGAGCAGTACTTC; CDR3aa: CASSFDRAAYEQYF
v_gene: TRBV7-2; abundance: NA; j_gene: TRBJ2-7; d_gene: TRBD1; CDR3nt: TGTGCCAGCAGCTTCACAGGGGGCGCTTCCTACGAGCAGTACTTC; CDR3aa: CASSFTGGASYEQYF
v_gene: TRBV6-5; abundance: NA; j_gene: TRBJ1-4; d_gene: TRBD1; CDR3nt: TGTGCCAGCAGGTCACAGGGGAGAGGTGAAAAACTGTTTTTT; CDR3aa: CASRSQGRGEKLFF